This is a list of T cell receptor beta chains from one sample in a study of post-analysis software for immune sequencing data. TCRdb independently ran MiXCR on the PCR reads; one entry per CDR3 protein. The sample records 650,000 to 900,000 distinct CDR3 sequences, 40% to 55% being singletons. The source material was blood. These receptors were taken from a girl aged 10-17 years with multiple sclerosis. CDR3s include the opening cysteine and the closing phenylalanine or tryptophan. Each record gives: clone size, J gene, D gene, V gene, CDR3 protein, CDR3 DNA. D genes are given only for firm matches. The size of a clone is reported for some rows only, either as once, few or many, or as a class for expanded clones.

abundance: -
j_gene: TRBJ2-1
d_gene: -
v_gene: TRBV5-1
CDR3aa: CASSLAERKGNEQFF
CDR3nt: TGCGCCAGCAGCTTGGCCGAGCGGAAGGGCAATGAGCAGTTCTTC

abundance: -
j_gene: TRBJ2-2
d_gene: TRBD2
v_gene: TRBV12-3/TRBV12-4
CDR3aa: CASSLVSVAGTNTGELFF
CDR3nt: TGTGCCAGCAGTTTGGTGTCGGTAGCGGGGACGAACACCGGGGAGCTGTTTTTT

abundance: -
j_gene: TRBJ2-7
d_gene: -
v_gene: TRBV7-2
CDR3aa: CASSTSLVGTVGWGVFEQYF
CDR3nt: TGTGCCAGCAGCACCTCATTGGTTGGGACCGTAGGCTGGGGGGTTTTCGAGCAGTACTTC

abundance: few
j_gene: TRBJ1-5
d_gene: -
v_gene: TRBV6-1
CDR3aa: CASGEQVNQPQHF
CDR3nt: TGTGCCAGCGGGGAGCAAGTCAATCAGCCCCAGCATTTT

abundance: few
j_gene: TRBJ2-5
d_gene: TRBD1
v_gene: TRBV5-1
CDR3aa: CASSSLQGRQETQYF
CDR3nt: TGCGCCAGCAGCTCCTTACAGGGGAGACAAGAGACCCAGTACTTC

abundance: -
j_gene: TRBJ1-5
d_gene: -
v_gene: TRBV6-2/TRBV6-3
CDR3aa: CASSYVGGGDFNQPQHF
CDR3nt: TGTGCCAGCAGTTACGTCGGTGGGGGAGACTTCAATCAGCCCCAGCATTTT

abundance: -
j_gene: TRBJ2-1
d_gene: -
v_gene: TRBV3-1
CDR3aa: CASSHFYDSLDEQFF
CDR3nt: TGTGCCAGCAGCCACTTTTACGACTCCTTGGATGAGCAGTTCTTC

abundance: few
j_gene: TRBJ2-7
d_gene: TRBD1
v_gene: TRBV13
CDR3aa: CASSLGTGGKYEQYF
CDR3nt: TGTGCCAGCAGCTTAGGTACAGGGGGCAAATACGAGCAGTACTTC

abundance: once
j_gene: TRBJ2-1
d_gene: TRBD1
v_gene: TRBV20-1
CDR3aa: CSAPRDRSDNEQFF
CDR3nt: TGCAGTGCTCCCAGGGACAGGAGTGACAATGAGCAGTTCTTC

abundance: -
j_gene: TRBJ2-5
d_gene: -
v_gene: TRBV24-1
CDR3aa: CATSDLCTERETQYF
CDR3nt: TGTGCCACCAGTGATTTATGTACAGAAAGGGAGACCCAGTACTTC

abundance: -
j_gene: TRBJ1-6
d_gene: -
v_gene: TRBV14
CDR3aa: CASSPSRNSPLHF
CDR3nt: TGTGCCAGCAGCCCCTCCCGTAATTCACCCCTCCACTTT

abundance: -
j_gene: TRBJ2-1
d_gene: -
v_gene: TRBV6-2/TRBV6-3
CDR3aa: CASSPGTRSYNEQFF
CDR3nt: TGTGCCAGCAGTCCCGGGACAAGATCCTACAATGAGCAGTTCTTC

abundance: -
j_gene: TRBJ1-2
d_gene: -
v_gene: TRBV20-1
CDR3aa: CSAGTSGYTF
CDR3nt: TGCAGTGCCGGGACATCTGGCTACACCTTC

abundance: few
j_gene: TRBJ1-4
d_gene: TRBD1
v_gene: TRBV4-1
CDR3aa: CASSPDRAGEKLFF
CDR3nt: TGCGCCAGCAGCCCGGACAGGGCTGGTGAAAAACTGTTTTTT

abundance: -
j_gene: TRBJ2-6
d_gene: -
v_gene: TRBV9
CDR3aa: CASSVANSWANVLTF
CDR3nt: TGTGCCAGCAGCGTAGCGAATAGCTGGGCCAACGTCCTGACTTTC

abundance: -
j_gene: TRBJ2-5
d_gene: TRBD2
v_gene: TRBV6-6
CDR3aa: CASSYSGSGDGETQYF
CDR3nt: TGTGCCAGCAGTTACTCGGGTAGCGGGGACGGGGAGACCCAGTACTTC

abundance: -
j_gene: TRBJ1-2
d_gene: -
v_gene: TRBV5-1
CDR3aa: CASSLVFRGERNYGYTF
CDR3nt: TGCGCCAGCAGCTTGGTTTTTCGAGGTGAACGTAACTATGGCTACACCTTC

abundance: -
j_gene: TRBJ1-2
d_gene: TRBD1
v_gene: TRBV29-1
CDR3aa: CSVLQLDRVSGYTF
CDR3nt: TGCAGCGTGTTGCAACTGGACAGGGTTTCTGGCTACACCTTC

abundance: -
j_gene: TRBJ2-1
d_gene: TRBD2
v_gene: TRBV29-1
CDR3aa: CSVATSGSNEQFF
CDR3nt: TGCAGCGTTGCGACTAGCGGGAGTAATGAGCAGTTCTTC

abundance: -
j_gene: TRBJ2-1
d_gene: TRBD2
v_gene: TRBV29-1
CDR3aa: CSVEALREVSYNEQFF
CDR3nt: TGCAGCGTTGAAGCTTTGCGGGAGGTATCCTACAATGAGCAGTTCTTC

abundance: -
j_gene: TRBJ2-7
d_gene: TRBD1
v_gene: TRBV12-3/TRBV12-4
CDR3aa: CASSPRGTGSYEQYF
CDR3nt: TGTGCCAGCAGTCCAAGAGGGACAGGGTCCTACGAGCAGTACTTC

abundance: few
j_gene: TRBJ2-1
d_gene: -
v_gene: TRBV9
CDR3aa: CASSVGSVNEQFF
CDR3nt: TGTGCCAGCAGCGTAGGCTCGGTTAATGAGCAGTTCTTC

abundance: few
j_gene: TRBJ2-5
d_gene: TRBD1
v_gene: TRBV20-1
CDR3aa: CSATTGEETQYF
CDR3nt: TGCAGTGCTACGACAGGGGAAGAGACCCAGTACTTC

abundance: -
j_gene: TRBJ2-3
d_gene: TRBD2
v_gene: TRBV15
CDR3aa: CATSRGPGLETHTQYF
CDR3nt: TGTGCCACCAGCAGAGGGCCGGGACTAGAGACGCATACGCAGTATTTT

abundance: few
j_gene: TRBJ1-2
d_gene: -
v_gene: TRBV20-1
CDR3aa: CSATEDGRSYGYTF
CDR3nt: TGCAGTGCTACCGAGGACGGACGGAGCTATGGCTACACCTTC

abundance: -
j_gene: TRBJ2-7
d_gene: -
v_gene: TRBV27
CDR3aa: CASGLGVRYEQYF
CDR3nt: TGTGCCAGCGGCCTAGGGGTTCGCTACGAGCAGTACTTC

abundance: -
j_gene: TRBJ2-1
d_gene: -
v_gene: TRBV29-1
CDR3aa: CSVAALISYNEQFF
CDR3nt: TGCAGCGTTGCGGCCTTAATCTCCTACAATGAGCAGTTCTTC

abundance: -
j_gene: TRBJ2-4
d_gene: -
v_gene: TRBV20-1
CDR3aa: CSARRGRNKNIQYF
CDR3nt: TGCAGTGCTAGACGTGGGAGGAACAAAAACATTCAGTACTTC

abundance: -
j_gene: TRBJ2-3
d_gene: TRBD2
v_gene: TRBV4-3
CDR3aa: CASSHVVGTSGDYTDTQYF
CDR3nt: TGCGCCAGCAGCCATGTCGTTGGGACTAGCGGGGACTACACAGATACGCAGTATTTT

abundance: -
j_gene: TRBJ1-2
d_gene: -
v_gene: TRBV20-1
CDR3aa: CSAPRSGYTF
CDR3nt: TGCAGTGCCCCCAGGTCTGGCTACACCTTC

abundance: few
j_gene: TRBJ2-1
d_gene: -
v_gene: TRBV9
CDR3aa: CASSGGQPYNEQFF
CDR3nt: TGTGCCAGCAGCGGTGGGCAGCCCTACAATGAGCAGTTCTTC

abundance: few
j_gene: TRBJ2-3
d_gene: TRBD1
v_gene: TRBV2
CDR3aa: CASSPSLTGAVDTQYF
CDR3nt: TGTGCCAGCAGTCCCAGTTTAACAGGGGCGGTAGATACGCAGTATTTT

abundance: -
j_gene: TRBJ2-5
d_gene: TRBD2
v_gene: TRBV18
CDR3aa: CASSRRSGSQETQYF
CDR3nt: TGTGCCAGCTCACGACGTAGCGGGAGCCAAGAGACCCAGTACTTC

abundance: -
j_gene: TRBJ2-3
d_gene: -
v_gene: TRBV5-1
CDR3aa: CASRDLSTDTQYF
CDR3nt: TGCGCCAGCAGAGACCTCAGCACAGATACGCAGTATTTT

abundance: once
j_gene: TRBJ2-7
d_gene: TRBD2
v_gene: TRBV9
CDR3aa: CASSVGSSGRDSEQYF
CDR3nt: TGTGCCAGCAGCGTAGGGTCTAGCGGGAGGGATTCCGAGCAGTACTTC

abundance: -
j_gene: TRBJ2-1
d_gene: TRBD2
v_gene: TRBV6-1
CDR3aa: CASSDPGGRDNEQFF
CDR3nt: TGTGCCAGCAGTGACCCGGGAGGGAGGGACAATGAGCAGTTCTTC

abundance: few
j_gene: TRBJ2-5
d_gene: TRBD2
v_gene: TRBV5-1
CDR3aa: CASSPLWTRAEQYF
CDR3nt: TGCGCCAGCAGCCCACTATGGACTAGAGCTGAGCAGTACTTC

abundance: -
j_gene: TRBJ2-3
d_gene: TRBD2
v_gene: TRBV20-1
CDR3aa: CSAKAGGTDTQYF
CDR3nt: TGCAGTGCTAAAGCGGGAGGCACAGATACGCAGTATTTT

abundance: once
j_gene: TRBJ2-4
d_gene: -
v_gene: TRBV7-2
CDR3aa: CASGTGAAKNIQYF
CDR3nt: TGTGCCAGCGGCACGGGAGCAGCCAAAAACATTCAGTACTTC

abundance: -
j_gene: TRBJ2-1
d_gene: -
v_gene: TRBV9
CDR3aa: CASSVVGGGVNEQFF
CDR3nt: TGTGCCAGCAGCGTAGTCGGGGGAGGTGTCAATGAGCAGTTCTTC

abundance: -
j_gene: TRBJ2-7
d_gene: -
v_gene: TRBV15
CDR3aa: CATSRDSQGVGEQYF
CDR3nt: TGTGCCACCAGCAGAGATAGTCAGGGTGTCGGCGAGCAGTACTTC

abundance: -
j_gene: TRBJ1-6
d_gene: -
v_gene: TRBV20-1
CDR3aa: CSAKGRYNSPLHF
CDR3nt: TGCAGTGCTAAGGGACGGTACAATTCACCCCTCCACTTT

abundance: few
j_gene: TRBJ2-5
d_gene: -
v_gene: TRBV4-3
CDR3aa: CASSPGVGAGQETQYF
CDR3nt: TGCGCCAGCAGCCCGGGGGTGGGCGCGGGTCAAGAGACCCAGTACTTC

abundance: -
j_gene: TRBJ2-7
d_gene: TRBD2
v_gene: TRBV6-2/TRBV6-3
CDR3aa: CASSRLSGGYEQYF
CDR3nt: TGTGCCAGCAGCCGACTCAGCGGGGGCTACGAGCAGTACTTC

abundance: -
j_gene: TRBJ2-1
d_gene: -
v_gene: TRBV20-1
CDR3aa: CSAQGGVYNEQFF
CDR3nt: TGCAGTGCACAGGGGGGGGTCTACAATGAGCAGTTCTTC

abundance: few
j_gene: TRBJ1-2
d_gene: TRBD1
v_gene: TRBV12-3/TRBV12-4
CDR3aa: CASSLDRAPGYTF
CDR3nt: TGTGCCAGCAGTTTGGACAGGGCGCCTGGCTACACCTTC

abundance: -
j_gene: TRBJ2-1
d_gene: TRBD2
v_gene: TRBV10-3
CDR3aa: CAINPGLAGRNEQFF
CDR3nt: TGTGCCATCAACCCGGGACTAGCGGGCCGCAATGAGCAGTTCTTC

abundance: -
j_gene: TRBJ1-1
d_gene: -
v_gene: TRBV25-1
CDR3aa: CATRWGPSEAFF
CDR3nt: TGTGCCACCCGATGGGGGCCCTCTGAAGCTTTCTTT